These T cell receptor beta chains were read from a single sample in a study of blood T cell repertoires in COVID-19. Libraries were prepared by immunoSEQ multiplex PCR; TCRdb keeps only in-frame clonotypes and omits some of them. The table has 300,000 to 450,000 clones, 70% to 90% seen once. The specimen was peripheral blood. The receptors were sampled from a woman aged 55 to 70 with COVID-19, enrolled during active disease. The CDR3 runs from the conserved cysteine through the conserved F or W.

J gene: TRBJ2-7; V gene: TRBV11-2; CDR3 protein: CASSLYRESYEQYF
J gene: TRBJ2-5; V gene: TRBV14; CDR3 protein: CASSQEWLAGGQETQYF
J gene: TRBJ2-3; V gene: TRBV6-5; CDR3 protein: CASSSWGGDTQYF
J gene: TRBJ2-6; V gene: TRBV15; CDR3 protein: CATSSRSSGANVLTF
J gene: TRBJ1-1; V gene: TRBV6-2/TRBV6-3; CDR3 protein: CASSYEQGTLDEAFF
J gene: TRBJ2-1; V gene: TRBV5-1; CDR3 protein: CASGTGRTESYNEQFF
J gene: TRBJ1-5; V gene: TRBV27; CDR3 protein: CASSSQGARQPQHF
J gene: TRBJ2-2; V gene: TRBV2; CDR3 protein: CASRTSGANGGELFF
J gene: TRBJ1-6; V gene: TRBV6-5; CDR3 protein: CASIVTGDSPLHF
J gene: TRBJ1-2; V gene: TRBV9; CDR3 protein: CASSVGDRRGGSYTF
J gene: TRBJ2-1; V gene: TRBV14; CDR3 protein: CASSQLTGAIYNEQFF
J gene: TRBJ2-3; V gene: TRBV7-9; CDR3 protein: CASSNDLGQGEDTQYF
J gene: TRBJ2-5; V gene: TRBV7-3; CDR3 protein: CASSPLRGETQYF
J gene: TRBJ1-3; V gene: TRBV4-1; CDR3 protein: CASSQEYTADTIYF
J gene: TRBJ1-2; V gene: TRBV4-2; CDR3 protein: CASSQDPGTGGHGYTF
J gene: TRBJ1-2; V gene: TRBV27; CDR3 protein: CASSYLGDRGDYGYTF
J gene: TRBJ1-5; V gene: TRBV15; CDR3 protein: CATRETRDGNQPQHF
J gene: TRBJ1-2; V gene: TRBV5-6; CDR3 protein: CASSGRYYTF
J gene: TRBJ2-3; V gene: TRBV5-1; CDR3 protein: CASSPGLAGGQLYTDTQYF
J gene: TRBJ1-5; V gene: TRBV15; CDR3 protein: CATSRVIGQGQPQHF
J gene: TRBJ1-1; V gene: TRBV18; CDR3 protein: CASSPTGNTEAFF
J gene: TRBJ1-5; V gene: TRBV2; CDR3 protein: CASSGQGASQPQHF